These 12 T cell receptor beta chains came from one sample sequenced in a study of blood T cell repertoires in COVID-19. Profiling relied on immunoSEQ multiplex PCR, and the TCRdb table lists in-frame clones only, not all of them. Of fewer than 85,000 clones listed, roughly 76% are singletons. Sequences were obtained from peripheral blood. Receptors were obtained from a woman at least 80 years old with active or convalescent COVID-19.

This chain uses TRBV7-2 with TRBJ1-2, with a possible D match to TRBD1 (5 bases). V was clipped by 0 bases and J by 6 bases, with 11 bases between them. Per germline, CDR1 SGHTA and CDR2 FQGNSA. The CDR3 sequence is 14 residues long. The CDR3 is CASSLAPAGNGYTF. DNA for the CDR3: TGTGCCAGCAGCTTAGCGCCGGCAGGGAATGGCTACACCTTC.

This clone is a singleton in its sample. J is TRBJ2-7 and V is TRBV28, with TRBD1 identical over 7 bases. J was trimmed by 4 bases and V by 3 bases; bases with no gene match: 6. This CDR3 region has 14 residues. Germline assignment: CDR1 MDHEN and CDR2 SYDVKM. This CDR3 reads CASSFRDRDYEQYF. CDR3 nucleotides: TGTGCCAGCAGTTTTCGAGACAGGGATTACGAGCAGTACTTC.

The V and J genes are TRBV5-1 and TRBJ2-3, with TRBD2 identical over 10 bases. J gave up 0 bases and V 2 bases, and 3 bases lay outside the gene matches. The CDR3 runs to 16 residues. Germline-derived CDR1 and CDR2 are SGHRS and YFSETQ. CDR3 protein: CASSLAGGPSTDTQYF. Written as DNA, the CDR3 is TGCGCCAGCAGCTTAGCGGGGGGGCCTAGCACAGATACGCAGTATTTT.

This chain uses TRBV29-1 with TRBJ2-5; 11 positions match TRBD2. Per the germline V gene, CDR1 is SQVTM and CDR2 is ANQGSEA. This CDR3 has 14 amino acids. J lost 7 bases, V lost 4 bases, and 8 bases had no gene match. CDR3 nucleotide sequence: TGCAGCGTTGGTGCTAGCGGGGGGATAGGGACCCAGTACTTC. It encodes CSVGASGGIGTQYF.

The gene calls are TRBV7-2 and TRBJ1-3, with D possibly matching TRBD1 (5 bases). Germline V gene sequence: CDR1 SGHTA, CDR2 FQGNSA. The CDR3 is 16 amino acids. The germline V and J ends were trimmed by 1 base and 0 bases, with 10 bases remaining between them. For the CDR3, the DNA is TGTGCCAGCAGCTTAGTGGGGCAGAGCTCTGGAAACACCATATATTTT. Protein: CASSLVGQSSGNTIYF.

The sample holds one count of this clone. This chain joins TRBV6-2 or TRBV6-3 and TRBJ1-5, with 10 bases aligning to TRBD1. The CDR3 is 17 amino acids. Germline CDR1 MNHEY, CDR2 SVGEGT. The J segment lost 3 bases and the V segment lost 0 bases, leaving 5 bases of the junction unmatched. The CDR3 loop is CASSYSTGQGHNQPQHF. The DNA of the CDR3 is TGTGCCAGCAGTTACTCGACGGGACAGGGGCACAATCAGCCCCAGCATTTT.

The rearrangement joins TRBV29-1 to TRBJ1-1; D unclear. Germline V gene data show CDR1 as SQVTM and CDR2 as ANQGSEA. The CDR3 extends over 11 amino acids. Trimming stripped 2 bases from V and 4 bases from J, with 5 bases between. The CDR3 nucleotides read TGCAGCGTTGAATTAGCCACTGAAGCTTTCTTT. This codes for CSVELATEAFF. Supplemented by reference TRBV29-1 and TRBJ1-1, the full variable domain reads SAVISQKPSRDICQRGTSLTIQCQVDSQVTMMFWYRQQPGQSLTLIATANQGSEATYESGFVIDKFPISRPNLTFSTLTVSNMSPEDSSIYLCSVELATEAFFGQGTRLTVV.

The chain is built from TRBV4-1 and TRBJ2-5; 9 nucleotides align to TRBD2. CDR1 and CDR2 (germline): MGHRA, YSYEKL. With 0 bases clipped from V and 0 bases from J, the junction kept 8 bases outside the gene matches. There are 18 residues in the CDR3. The CDR3 coding sequence is TGCGCCAGCAGCCAAGATCCGGCGGCGGGGGGGCACCAAGAGACCCAGTACTTC. As protein: CASSQDPAAGGHQETQYF.

The chain employs TRBV5-1 and TRBJ1-2; the D is unclear. Germline V CDR1 and CDR2: SGHRS, YFSETQ. This CDR3 has 12 amino acids. The V end lost 5 bases, the J end lost 4 bases, and 9 bases lay between the germline ends. CDR3: CASRPESYGYTF. The CDR3 DNA follows: TGCGCCAGCAGGCCAGAAAGCTATGGCTACACCTTC.

The chain employs TRBV19 and TRBJ1-4; 7 positions agree with TRBD1. Unmatched junction bases numbered 3, after V lost 5 bases and J lost 3 bases. Per the germline V gene, CDR1 is LNHDA and CDR2 is SQIVND (reference sequence). This CDR3 contains 14 residues. The CDR3, as DNA: TGTGCCAGTAGTGGGACAGTCGCTAATGAAAAACTGTTTTTT. As protein: CASSGTVANEKLFF. The full variable domain, its missing parts supplied by reference TRBV19 and TRBJ1-4, is DGGITQSPKYLFRKEGQNVTLSCEQNLNHDAMYWYRQDPGQGLRLIYYSQIVNDFQKGDIAEGYSVSREKKESFPLTVTSAQKNPTAFYLCASSGTVANEKLFFGSGTQLSVL.

This sequence joins TRBV6-2 or TRBV6-3 and TRBJ2-1; 14 nucleotides agree with TRBD2. V was clipped by 5 bases and J by 0 bases; unmatched bases: 6. The CDR3 spans 18 residues. Germline V CDR1 and CDR2: MNHEY, SVGEGT. For the CDR3, the DNA is TGTGCCAGCAGTGTCCTGACTAGCGGGGGGGCCTCCTACAATGAGCAGTTCTTC. Encoded protein: CASSVLTSGGASYNEQFF.

The chain is built from TRBV27 and TRBJ1-2, with 8 bases identical to TRBD1. CDR3 length equals 18 residues. With V trimmed by 2 bases and J by 5 bases, 16 bases remained unmatched. Germline V gene lookup returns CDR1 MNHEY and CDR2 SMNVEV (reference sequence). CDR3 DNA sequence: TGTGCCAGCAGTTTAAGGGACAGGCCCTCAGGGGGTGGATATGGCTACACCTTC. It specifies CASSLRDRPSGGGYGYTF.